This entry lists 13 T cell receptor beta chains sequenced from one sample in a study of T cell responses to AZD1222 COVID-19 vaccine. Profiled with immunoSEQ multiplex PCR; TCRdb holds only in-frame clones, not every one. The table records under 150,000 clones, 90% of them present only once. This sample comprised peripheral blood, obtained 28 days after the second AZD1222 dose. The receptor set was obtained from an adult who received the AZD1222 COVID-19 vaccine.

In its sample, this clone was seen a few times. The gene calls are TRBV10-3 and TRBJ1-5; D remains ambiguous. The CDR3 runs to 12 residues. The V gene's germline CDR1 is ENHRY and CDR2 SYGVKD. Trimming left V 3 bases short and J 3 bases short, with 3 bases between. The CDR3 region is CAISDNNQPQHF. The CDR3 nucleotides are TGTGCCATCAGTGACAACAATCAGCCCCAGCATTTT.

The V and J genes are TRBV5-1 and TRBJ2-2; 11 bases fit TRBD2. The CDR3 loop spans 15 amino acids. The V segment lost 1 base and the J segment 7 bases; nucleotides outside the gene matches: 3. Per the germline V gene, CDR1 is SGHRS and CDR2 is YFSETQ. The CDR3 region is CASSLTSGRNGELFF. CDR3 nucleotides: TGCGCCAGCAGCTTGACTAGCGGGAGAAACGGGGAGCTGTTTTTT.

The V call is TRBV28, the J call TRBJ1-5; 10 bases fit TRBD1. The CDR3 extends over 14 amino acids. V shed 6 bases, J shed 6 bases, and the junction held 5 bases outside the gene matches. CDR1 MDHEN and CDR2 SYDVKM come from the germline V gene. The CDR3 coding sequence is TGTGCCAGCAGGAGGGACAGGGGCGGTCAGCCCCAGCATTTT. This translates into CASRRDRGGQPQHF.

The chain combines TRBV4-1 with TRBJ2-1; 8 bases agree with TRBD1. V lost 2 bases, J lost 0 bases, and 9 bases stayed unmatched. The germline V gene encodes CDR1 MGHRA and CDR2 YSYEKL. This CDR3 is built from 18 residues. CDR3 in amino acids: CASSQFPPQGASYNEQFF. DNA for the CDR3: TGCGCCAGCAGCCAATTCCCTCCCCAGGGGGCCTCCTACAATGAGCAGTTCTTC.

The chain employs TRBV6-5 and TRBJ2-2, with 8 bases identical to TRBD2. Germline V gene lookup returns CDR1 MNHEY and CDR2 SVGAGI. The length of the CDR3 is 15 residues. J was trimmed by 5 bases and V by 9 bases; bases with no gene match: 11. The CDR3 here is CASFSGGVPTGELFF. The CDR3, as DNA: TGTGCCAGTTTTTCCGGGGGGGTGCCGACCGGGGAGCTGTTTTTT.

The CDR3 nucleotides are TGTGCCAGCAGCTTAGGTAGCGGGAGTTACGAGCAGTACTTC. Its translation is CASSLGSGSYEQYF. The rearrangement links TRBV11-2 to TRBJ2-7, with 9 nucleotides matching TRBD2. The CDR3 covers 14 residues. Germline CDR1 is SGHAT and CDR2 is FQNNGV. V lost 1 base, J lost 4 bases, and 2 bases stayed unmatched.

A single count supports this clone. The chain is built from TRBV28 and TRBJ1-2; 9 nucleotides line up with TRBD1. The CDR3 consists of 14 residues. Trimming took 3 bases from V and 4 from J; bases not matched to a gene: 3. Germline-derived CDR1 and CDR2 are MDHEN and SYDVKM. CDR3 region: CASSFGQGSYGYTF. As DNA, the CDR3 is TGTGCCAGCAGTTTCGGACAGGGGAGCTATGGCTACACCTTC.

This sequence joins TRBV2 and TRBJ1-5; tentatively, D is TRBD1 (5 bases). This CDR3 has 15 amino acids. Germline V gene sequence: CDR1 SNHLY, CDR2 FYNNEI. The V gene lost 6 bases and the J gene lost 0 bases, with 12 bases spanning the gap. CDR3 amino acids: CASRRGRNSNQPQHF. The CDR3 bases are TGTGCCAGCAGGAGGGGCAGAAATAGCAATCAGCCCCAGCATTTT.

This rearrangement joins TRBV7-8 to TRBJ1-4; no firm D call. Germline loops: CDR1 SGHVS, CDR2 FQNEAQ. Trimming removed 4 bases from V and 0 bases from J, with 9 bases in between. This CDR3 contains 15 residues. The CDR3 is CASSSSTSTNEKLFF. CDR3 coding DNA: TGTGCCAGCAGCTCCTCGACATCAACTAATGAAAAACTGTTTTTT.

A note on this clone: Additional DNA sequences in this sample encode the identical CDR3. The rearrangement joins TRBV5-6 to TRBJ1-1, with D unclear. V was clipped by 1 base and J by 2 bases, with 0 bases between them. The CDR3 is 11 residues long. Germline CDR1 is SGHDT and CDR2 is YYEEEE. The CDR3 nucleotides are TGTGCCAGCAGCTTGAACACTGAAGCTTTCTTT. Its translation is CASSLNTEAFF. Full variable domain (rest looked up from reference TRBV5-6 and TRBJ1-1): DAGVTQSPTHLIKTRGQQVTLRCSPKSGHDTVSWYQQALGQGPQFIFQYYEEEERQRGNFPDRFSGHQFPNYSSELNVNALLLGDSALYLCASSLNTEAFFGQGTRLTVV.

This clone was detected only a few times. The DNA of the CDR3 is TGCGCCAGCAGCCAAGGGGGGGGCGGGTTATATGGCTACACCTTC. Amino acids: CASSQGGGGLYGYTF. This chain connects TRBV4-3 to TRBJ1-2; TRBD1 is a possible D gene (6 bases). CDR3 length: 15 amino acids. V dropped 1 base and J dropped 5 bases, with 14 bases sitting between them. Germline CDR1 is LGHNA and CDR2 is YSLEER.

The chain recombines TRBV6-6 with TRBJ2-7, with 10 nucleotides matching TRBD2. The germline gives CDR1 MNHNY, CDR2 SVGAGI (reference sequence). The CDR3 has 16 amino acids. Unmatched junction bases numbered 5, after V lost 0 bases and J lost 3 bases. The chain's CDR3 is CASSYSAASGGYEQYV. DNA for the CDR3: TGTGCCAGCAGTTACTCGGCGGCTAGCGGGGGCTACGAGCAGTACGTC.

The DNA for the CDR3 is TGTGCCAGCAGCCAGAGGGGTGGGGAATCCTATGGCTACACCTTC. Residues: CASSQRGGESYGYTF. The chain carries TRBV5-4 and TRBJ1-2, with TRBD1 as a possible D gene (5 bases). Germline loops: CDR1 SGHNT, CDR2 YYREEE (reference sequence). The CDR3 is made up of 15 amino acids. With 4 bases removed from V and 4 bases from J, the gap between germline ends came to 17 bases.